The next 12 T cell receptor beta chains were all read from a single sample in a study of T cells in Graves' hyperthyroidism and ophthalmopathy (dated 2019 in TCRdb). Libraries were made using multiplex PCR. Sequencing relied on an Illumina HiSeq 2000. The TCR beta CDR3 regions were amplified from RNA transcripts. The first round of RT-PCR for the TCR CDR3 was performed with the HTBI primer set and the Qiagen OneStep RT-PCR kit. TCRdb applied fastp at Q25 and MiXCR to the public reads, then kept only in-frame beta chains. Under each unique CDR3 protein, matching rows form one entry showing the most common genes and DNA. This sample has around 300,000 distinct CDR3 sequences in its table, and roughly 15% of those were observed once. The ten top clones hold 7% to 9% of the sample. The sequenced sample was blood. These receptors were taken from a middle-aged woman with Graves' hyperthyroidism.

This rearrangement joins TRBV3-1 to TRBJ2-2; D possibly uses TRBD1 or TRBD2 (6 bases each). CDR1 and CDR2 from the germline V gene are LGHDT and YNNKEL (reference sequence). The CDR3 contains 17 residues. V gave up 6 bases and J gave up 6 bases, with 23 bases separating them. CDR3 nucleotide sequence: TGTGCCAGCAGGGCCGATTCCGGGGGCGCGATATCCGGGGAGCTGTTTTTT. This codes for CASRADSGGAISGELFF.

This clonotype has a count of ten or more. This chain uses TRBV27 with TRBJ1-5; D is ambiguous. CDR1 is MNHEY and CDR2 is SMNVEV in the germline V gene (reference sequence). Trimming pared 7 bases from V and 1 base from J, leaving 5 bases between. There are 12 residues in the CDR3. The CDR3 DNA sequence: TGTGCCAGCACTCGGAGCAATCAGCCCCAGCATTTT. This codes for CASTRSNQPQHF.

This clonotype was recorded a few times. This chain connects TRBV10-3 to TRBJ2-3; the D gene is possibly TRBD1 (5 bases). V gave up 6 bases and J gave up 3 bases, with 7 bases separating them. CDR3 size: 12 residues. Germline CDR1 ENHRY, CDR2 SYGVKD. The CDR3 region is CAIRGPTDTQYF. The DNA for the CDR3 is TGTGCCATCAGGGGGCCGACAGATACGCAGTATTTT.

This clonotype was detected a few times. V and J are TRBV19 and TRBJ2-3; TRBD2 agrees at 10 bases. Germline loops: CDR1 LNHDA, CDR2 SQIVND (reference sequence). There are 15 residues in the CDR3. V trimming: 5 bases; J trimming: 6 bases; junction bases outside the gene matches: 8. The DNA for the CDR3 is TGTGCCAGTAGTCACCCCCGTAGCGGGAGGGATACGCAGTATTTT. Its protein is CASSHPRSGRDTQYF.

This clonotype was detected many times. This sequence joins TRBV5-5 and TRBJ1-1; D unresolved. The CDR3 length is 16 residues. V was cut by 4 bases and J by 11 bases, with 27 bases left in between. Germline CDR1 is SGHKS and CDR2 is YYEKEE (reference sequence). The CDR3 region has the DNA TGTGCCAGCAGCCCGGCGGTTGTGGGTTGGGTCAGTCCCGCTTTCTTT. Its translation: CASSPAVVGWVSPAFF.

The sample holds a few counts of this clonotype. The rearrangement joins TRBV4-1 to TRBJ1-2, with TRBD1 matching 11 bases. The CDR3 length is 21 residues. J was trimmed by 3 bases and V by 5 bases; bases with no gene match: 23. CDR1 and CDR2 from the germline V gene are MGHRA and YSYEKL. The CDR3 DNA reads TGCGCCAGCAGCTTTAGACTTCATCCGGGACAGGGGGGGACCGTGGACTATGGCTACACCTTC. This encodes CASSFRLHPGQGGTVDYGYTF.

This clonotype was observed many times. The chain recombines TRBV2 with TRBJ1-2, with unresolved D. V was cut by 1 base and J by 3 bases, with 3 bases left in between. The CDR3 totals 12 residues. In germline, CDR1 is SNHLY, CDR2 FYNNEI. CDR3 region: CASSEGDYGYTF. The CDR3 DNA reads as TGTGCCAGCAGTGAAGGGGACTATGGCTACACCTTC.

The sample holds many counts of this clonotype. The CDR3 protein is CASSWGGQGGNQPQHF. CDR3 nucleotides: TGTGCCAGCAGCTGGGGGGGGCAGGGTGGCAATCAGCCCCAGCATTTT. The chain joins TRBV5-6 to TRBJ1-5, with a weak D call TRBD1 (6 bases). CDR1 is SGHDT and CDR2 is YYEEEE in the germline V gene. The V and J ends lost 3 bases and 2 bases respectively, with 15 bases between them. This CDR3 spans 16 amino acids.

This clonotype was seen ten or more times. CDR3 in amino acids: CASSSGTGGADYGYTF. The DNA of the CDR3 is TGTGCCAGCAGTTCCGGGACAGGGGGCGCGGACTATGGCTACACCTTC. This chain joins TRBV12-3 or TRBV12-4 and TRBJ1-2; 12 bases line up with TRBD1. The CDR3 contains 16 residues. The V and J ends lost 4 bases and 3 bases, in that order; junction bases with no gene match: 6.

This clonotype was counted many times. This chain joins TRBV2 and TRBJ1-4; D remains ambiguous. Germline CDR1 is SNHLY and CDR2 is FYNNEI. The CDR3 extends over 15 amino acids. The V and J ends lost 0 bases and 7 bases respectively, with 12 bases between them. CDR3 region: CASSEARVGGEKLFF. The CDR3 nucleotides read TGTGCCAGCAGTGAAGCCCGGGTGGGAGGTGAAAAACTGTTTTTT.

In its sample, this clonotype was seen many times. The genes are TRBV6-1 and TRBJ2-5; D is ambiguous. The germline V gene encodes CDR1 MNHNS and CDR2 SASEGT. CDR3 length equals 15 residues. Between the trimmed V and J ends, which lost 5 bases and 3 bases, there was a span of 16 bases. The chain's CDR3 is CASSSPTAEKETQYF. CDR3 coding DNA: TGTGCCAGCAGTTCCCCTACCGCAGAGAAAGAGACCCAGTACTTC.

The chain couples TRBV2 to TRBJ1-6, with a weak D call TRBD1 (5 bases). This CDR3 is 13 amino acids long. CDR1 and CDR2 (germline): SNHLY, FYNNEI. Trimming took 10 bases from V and 7 from J, leaving 14 bases between them. The CDR3 DNA reads as TGTGCCAATAGACAGCCTGGGAATTCACCCCTCCACTTT. Translated, it gives CANRQPGNSPLHF.